This T cell receptor beta chain is drawn from a study of shared T cell receptors in the human thymus. Trimming shortened V by 1 base and J by 3 bases, and 16 bases separated the two germline ends. Germline CDR1 LNHDA, CDR2 SQIVND (reference sequence). The CDR3 extends over 16 amino acids. Only in-frame clones appear in the TCRdb table, and some are missing; sequencing was by immunoSEQ multiplex PCR. The table has fewer than 700,000 clones, roughly 90% seen once. These same data were also listed under a study on human thymus T cells. That report notes: The source of the thymus tissue was resections taken during corrective heart surgery. Apparent bias marked the V and J gene usage of thymic and blood repertoires.

The sample consisted of thymocytes. The TCR was taken from a boy in the first two years of life with a congenital heart defect. This chain uses TRBV19 with TRBJ2-7, with D tentatively TRBD1 (6 bases). CDR3 sequence: CASSIATDRILYEQYF. The CDR3 coding sequence is TGTGCCAGTAGTATAGCCACAGACAGGATCCTCTACGAGCAGTACTTC.